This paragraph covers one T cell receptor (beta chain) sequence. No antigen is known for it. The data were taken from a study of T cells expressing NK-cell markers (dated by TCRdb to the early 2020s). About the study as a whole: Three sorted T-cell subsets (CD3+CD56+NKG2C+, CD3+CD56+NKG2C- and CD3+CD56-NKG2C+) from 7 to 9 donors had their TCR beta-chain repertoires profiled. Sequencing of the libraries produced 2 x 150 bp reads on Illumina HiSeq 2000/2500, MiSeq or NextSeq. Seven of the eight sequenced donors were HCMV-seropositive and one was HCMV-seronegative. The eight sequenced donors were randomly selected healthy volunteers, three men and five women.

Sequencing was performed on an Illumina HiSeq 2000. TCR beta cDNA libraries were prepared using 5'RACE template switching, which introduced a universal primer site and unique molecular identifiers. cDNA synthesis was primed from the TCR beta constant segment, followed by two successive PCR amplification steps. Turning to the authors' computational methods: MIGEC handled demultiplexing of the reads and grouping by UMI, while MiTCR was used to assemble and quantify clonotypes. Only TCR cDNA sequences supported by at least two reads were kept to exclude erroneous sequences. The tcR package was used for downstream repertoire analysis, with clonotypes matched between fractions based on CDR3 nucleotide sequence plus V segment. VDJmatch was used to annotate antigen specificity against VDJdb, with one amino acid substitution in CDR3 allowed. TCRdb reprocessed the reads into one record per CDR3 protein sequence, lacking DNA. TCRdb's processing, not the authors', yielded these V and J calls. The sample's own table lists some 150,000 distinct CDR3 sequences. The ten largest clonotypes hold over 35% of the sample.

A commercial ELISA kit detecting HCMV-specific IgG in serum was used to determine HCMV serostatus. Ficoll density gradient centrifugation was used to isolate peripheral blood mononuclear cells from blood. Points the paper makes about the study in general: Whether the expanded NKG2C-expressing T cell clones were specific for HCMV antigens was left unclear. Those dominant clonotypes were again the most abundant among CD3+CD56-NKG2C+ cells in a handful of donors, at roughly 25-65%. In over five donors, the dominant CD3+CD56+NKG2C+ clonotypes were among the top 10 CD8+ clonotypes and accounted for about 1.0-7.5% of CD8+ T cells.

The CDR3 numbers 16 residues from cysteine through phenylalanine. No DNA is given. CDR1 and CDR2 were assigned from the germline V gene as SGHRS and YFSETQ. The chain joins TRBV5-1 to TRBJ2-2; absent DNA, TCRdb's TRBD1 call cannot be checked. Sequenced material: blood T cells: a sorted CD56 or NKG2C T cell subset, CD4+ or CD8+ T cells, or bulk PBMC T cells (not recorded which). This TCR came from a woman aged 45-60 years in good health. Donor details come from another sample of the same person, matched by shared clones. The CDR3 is CASSLVQGALDGELFF.